Listed below are T cell receptor beta chains from one sample, sequenced in a study of graft-versus-host responses after intestinal transplantation. What these receptors recognize is not known. The protocol was immunoSEQ multiplex PCR, while the TCRdb copy is restricted to in-frame clones and leaves out a portion. The sample yields 84,000 or so clones, more than 90% seen once. The starting material was unstimulated CD4+ T cells sorted from spleen or lymph node cells, obtained before intestinal transplant. Receptor source: a human donor who received an intestinal transplant. CDR3s include the opening cysteine and the closing phenylalanine or tryptophan. The D gene is left open where the match is weak. The size of a clone is reported for some rows only, either as once, few or many, or as a class for expanded clones.

len	v_gene	d_gene	abundance	j_gene	CDR3aa	CDR3nt
16	TRBV5-1	TRBD2	NA	TRBJ2-7	CASSSGGLAGTYEQYF	TGCGCCAGCAGCTCGGGGGGACTAGCGGGAACCTACGAGCAGTACTTC
14	TRBV19	TRBD1	few	TRBJ1-5	CASGQGNSNQPQHF	TGTGCCAGTGGACAGGGAAATAGCAATCAGCCCCAGCATTTT
16	TRBV18	TRBD2	NA	TRBJ2-7	CASSQRTSGSLNEQYF	TGTGCCAGCTCACAACGGACTAGCGGGAGTTTAAACGAGCAGTACTTC
14	TRBV6-5	TRBD1	few	TRBJ2-7	CASSWTGFRYEQYF	TGTGCCAGCAGTTGGACAGGGTTTCGCTACGAGCAGTACTTC
14	TRBV27	NA	NA	TRBJ2-5	CASSMGLRGETQYF	TGTGCCAGCAGTATGGGACTAAGGGGGGAGACCCAGTACTTC
14	TRBV6-1	TRBD1	NA	TRBJ2-7	CASRVDRGSYEQYF	TGTGCCAGCAGAGTGGACAGGGGAAGCTACGAGCAGTACTTC
15	TRBV27	TRBD1	NA	TRBJ1-1	CASSLLTGMNTEAFF	TGTGCCAGCAGTCTGCTGACAGGGATGAACACTGAAGCTTTCTTT
14	TRBV11-2	TRBD1	NA	TRBJ2-7	CASRKGQGLYEQYF	TGTGCCAGCAGGAAGGGACAGGGCCTTTACGAGCAGTACTTC
15	TRBV5-1	NA	NA	TRBJ2-3	CASSLVRPLTDTQYF	TGCGCCAGCAGCTTGGTGCGCCCTCTCACAGATACGCAGTATTTT
16	TRBV2	TRBD2	NA	TRBJ2-3	CASSGDLAGGGDTQYF	TGTGCCAGCAGTGGCGACCTAGCGGGAGGAGGAGATACGCAGTATTTT
16	TRBV7-7	NA	NA	TRBJ2-7	CASSLVTQFLSYEQYF	TGTGCCAGCAGCTTAGTTACGCAGTTCCTCTCCTACGAGCAGTACTTC
13	TRBV15	NA	NA	TRBJ2-5	CATSRDLWETQYF	TGTGCCACCAGCAGGGACTTGTGGGAGACCCAGTACTTC
15	TRBV5-1	TRBD1	NA	TRBJ2-1	CASSLRDRQYNEQFF	TGCGCCAGCAGCTTGCGGGACAGGCAATACAATGAGCAGTTCTTC
16	TRBV27	TRBD1	NA	TRBJ2-7	CASSPRTGNNGYEQYF	TGTGCCAGCAGTCCCCGGACAGGGAATAATGGCTACGAGCAGTACTTC
16	TRBV27	TRBD2	NA	TRBJ2-7	CASRLGASGRAPEQYF	TGTGCCAGCCGATTAGGCGCTAGCGGGAGGGCACCAGAGCAGTACTTC
15	TRBV5-1	NA	NA	TRBJ1-1	CASSLIGRAVTEAFF	TGCGCCAGCAGCTTGATTGGCAGGGCGGTGACTGAAGCTTTCTTT
13	TRBV27	NA	NA	TRBJ2-7	CASSPPRPYEQYF	TGTGCCAGCAGTCCCCCTCGACCCTACGAGCAGTACTTC
12	TRBV29-1	NA	NA	TRBJ2-7	CSVVDYSYEQYF	TGCAGCGTTGTGGACTACTCCTACGAGCAGTACTTC
14	TRBV19	NA	few	TRBJ1-3	CASMISLSGNTIYF	TGTGCCAGTATGATATCACTCTCTGGAAACACCATATATTTT
16	TRBV5-1	NA	NA	TRBJ2-5	CASSAGWGDSQETQYF	TGCGCCAGCAGCGCTGGGTGGGGGGACAGCCAAGAGACCCAGTACTTC
15	TRBV5-1	NA	NA	TRBJ2-3	CASSHRDGGSDTQYF	TGCGCCAGCAGCCACCGGGACGGAGGCTCGGATACGCAGTATTTT
14	TRBV7-9	TRBD1	NA	TRBJ1-1	CASKPTGVNTEAFF	TGTGCCAGCAAACCGACAGGGGTAAACACTGAAGCTTTCTTT
15	TRBV25-1	NA	NA	TRBJ2-7	CASRSTLVDKYEQYF	TGTGCCAGCAGATCAACTCTGGTCGATAAGTACGAGCAGTACTTC
16	TRBV5-1	TRBD2	NA	TRBJ2-1	CASSLVGLAFDNEQFF	TGCGCCAGCAGCTTGGTGGGACTAGCTTTCGATAATGAGCAGTTCTTC
15	TRBV27	NA	NA	TRBJ1-5	CASSSTGTWAGPQHF	TGTGCCAGCAGTTCCACCGGGACTTGGGCAGGGCCCCAGCATTTT
14	TRBV10-3	TRBD2	few	TRBJ2-3	CAISLAGATDTQYF	TGTGCCATCTCCCTAGCGGGAGCAACAGATACGCAGTATTTT
13	TRBV6-5	NA	NA	TRBJ1-6	CASSPGLNSPLHF	TGTGCCAGCAGCCCAGGGTTAAACTCACCCCTCCACTTT
14	TRBV27	NA	NA	TRBJ2-2	CASSFVPTTGELFF	TGTGCCAGCAGTTTTGTTCCAACCACCGGGGAGCTGTTTTTT
15	TRBV5-8	TRBD1	NA	TRBJ1-5	CASSLGQASGQPQHF	TGTGCCAGCAGCTTAGGACAGGCGTCGGGTCAGCCCCAGCATTTT
14	TRBV10-3	TRBD2	few	TRBJ2-7	CAISVGSGSNEQYF	TGTGCCATCAGTGTGGGTAGCGGGAGTAACGAGCAGTACTTC
15	TRBV7-3	NA	once	TRBJ2-1	CASSIGAPGNNEQFF	TGTGCCAGCAGCATAGGAGCCCCCGGGAACAATGAGCAGTTCTTC
15	TRBV5-1	TRBD1	NA	TRBJ1-1	CASSPSTGVVAEAFF	TGCGCCAGCAGCCCCTCGACAGGGGTGGTCGCTGAAGCTTTCTTT
15	TRBV19	NA	NA	TRBJ2-2	CASSQGRGNTGELFF	TGTGCCAGTAGTCAGGGCAGAGGGAACACCGGGGAGCTGTTTTTT
15	TRBV5-6	NA	once	TRBJ2-5	CASSLRWGTEETQYF	TGTGCCAGCAGCCTCCGGTGGGGGACCGAAGAGACCCAGTACTTC
14	TRBV5-1	NA	NA	TRBJ2-1	CASSLGATYNEQFF	TGCGCCAGCAGCTTGGGCGCTACTTACAATGAGCAGTTCTTC
15	TRBV18	TRBD1	NA	TRBJ2-7	CASSGLTGGSYEQYF	TGTGCCAGCTCAGGGCTCACAGGGGGGTCCTACGAGCAGTACTTC
15	TRBV19	TRBD1	once	TRBJ2-7	CASSILPGTGSEQYF	TGTGCCAGTAGTATTCTCCCCGGGACAGGGTCCGAGCAGTACTTC
14	TRBV30	NA	NA	TRBJ2-7	CAWSSQGFYYEQYF	TGTGCCTGGAGTTCACAGGGATTCTACTACGAGCAGTACTTC
17	TRBV5-4	NA	NA	TRBJ2-3	CASSSPASGQLTDTQYF	TGTGCCAGCAGCTCGCCAGCCAGCGGCCAGCTCACAGATACGCAGTATTTT
16	TRBV5-6	TRBD1	NA	TRBJ2-5	CASSFDTGTAQETQYF	TGTGCCAGCAGCTTCGACACCGGGACAGCCCAAGAGACCCAGTACTTC
13	TRBV19	NA	once	TRBJ2-1	CASRQVGYNEQFF	TGTGCCAGTCGACAGGTAGGATACAATGAGCAGTTCTTC
14	TRBV19	NA	NA	TRBJ1-4	CASSLTVNGEKLFF	TGTGCCAGTAGCCTCACAGTAAATGGGGAAAAACTGTTTTTT
14	TRBV5-5	TRBD1	few	TRBJ1-2	CASSWGTGNFGYTF	TGTGCCAGCAGCTGGGGGACAGGGAATTTCGGCTACACCTTC
14	TRBV5-4	NA	NA	TRBJ2-5	CASSLAGTQETQYF	TGTGCCAGCAGCTTGGCCGGGACCCAAGAGACCCAGTACTTC
16	TRBV21-1	NA	NA	TRBJ2-7	CASSKEGGGPSYEQYF	TGTGCCAGCAGCAAAGAGGGGGGAGGGCCCTCCTACGAGCAGTACTTC
10	TRBV10-1	NA	once	TRBJ2-2	CASIGMELFF	TGCGCCAGCATAGGGATGGAGCTGTTTTTT
16	TRBV11-3	TRBD2	NA	TRBJ2-7	CASSLFTPGRVYEQYF	TGTGCCAGCAGCTTATTTACGCCAGGGAGGGTGTACGAGCAGTACTTC